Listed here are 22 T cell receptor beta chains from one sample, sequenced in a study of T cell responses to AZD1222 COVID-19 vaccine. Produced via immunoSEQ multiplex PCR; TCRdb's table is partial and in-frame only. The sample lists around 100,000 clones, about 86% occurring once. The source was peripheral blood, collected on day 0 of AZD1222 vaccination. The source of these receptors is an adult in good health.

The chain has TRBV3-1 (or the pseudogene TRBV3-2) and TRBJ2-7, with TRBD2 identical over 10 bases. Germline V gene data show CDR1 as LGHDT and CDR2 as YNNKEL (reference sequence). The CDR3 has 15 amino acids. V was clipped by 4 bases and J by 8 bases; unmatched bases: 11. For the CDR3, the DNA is TGTGCCAGCAGCCCAAGGGGACTAGCGAGCATGAAGCAGTACTTC. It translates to CASSPRGLASMKQYF.

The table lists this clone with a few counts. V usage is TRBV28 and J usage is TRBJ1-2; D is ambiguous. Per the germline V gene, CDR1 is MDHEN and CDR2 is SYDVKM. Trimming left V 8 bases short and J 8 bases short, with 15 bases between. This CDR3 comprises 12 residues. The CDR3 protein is CASRPPRGGYTF. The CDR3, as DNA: TGTGCCAGCCGCCCCCCGCGGGGAGGCTACACCTTC.

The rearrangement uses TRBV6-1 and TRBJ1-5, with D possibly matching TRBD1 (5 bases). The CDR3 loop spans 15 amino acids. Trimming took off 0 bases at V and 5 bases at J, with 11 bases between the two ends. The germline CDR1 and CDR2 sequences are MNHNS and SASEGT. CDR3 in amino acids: CASSEAVGLYQPQHF. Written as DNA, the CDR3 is TGTGCCAGCAGTGAAGCCGTGGGACTTTATCAGCCCCAGCATTTT.

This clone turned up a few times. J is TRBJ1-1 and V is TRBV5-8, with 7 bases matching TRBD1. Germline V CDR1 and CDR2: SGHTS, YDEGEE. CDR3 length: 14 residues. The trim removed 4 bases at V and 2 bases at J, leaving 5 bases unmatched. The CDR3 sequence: CASSKGQYNTEAFF. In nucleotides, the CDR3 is TGTGCCAGCAGCAAGGGACAGTATAACACTGAAGCTTTCTTT.

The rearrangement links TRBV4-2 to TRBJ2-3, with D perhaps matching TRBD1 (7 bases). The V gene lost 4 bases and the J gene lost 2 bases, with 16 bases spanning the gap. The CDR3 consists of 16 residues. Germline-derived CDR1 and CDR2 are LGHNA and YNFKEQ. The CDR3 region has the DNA TGTGCCAGCAGCCCAGGGGGAACGGGAGCCACAGATACGCAGTATTTT. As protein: CASSPGGTGATDTQYF.

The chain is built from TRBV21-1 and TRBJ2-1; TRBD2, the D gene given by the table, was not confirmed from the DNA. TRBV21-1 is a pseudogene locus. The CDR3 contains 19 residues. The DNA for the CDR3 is TGTGCCAGCAGCAAAGGAGGGACAGGACTAGCGGGAAGGTGCTATGAGCAGTTCTTC. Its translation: CASSKGGTGLAGRCYEQFF.

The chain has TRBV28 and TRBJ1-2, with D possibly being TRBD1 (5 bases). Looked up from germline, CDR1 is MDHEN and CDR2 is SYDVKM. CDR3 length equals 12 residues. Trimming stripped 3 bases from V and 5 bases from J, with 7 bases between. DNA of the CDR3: TGTGCCAGCAGTTTTGCAGGGTATGGCTACACCTTC. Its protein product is CASSFAGYGYTF.

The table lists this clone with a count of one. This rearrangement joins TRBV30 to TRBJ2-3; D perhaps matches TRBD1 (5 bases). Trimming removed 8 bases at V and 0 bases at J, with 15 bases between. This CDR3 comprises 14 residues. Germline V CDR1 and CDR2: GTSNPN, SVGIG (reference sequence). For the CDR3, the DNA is TGTGCCCACTCGCAGGGTGGGAGCACAGATACGCAGTATTTT. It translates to CAHSQGGSTDTQYF.

The CDR3 region is CSVFKGGGVNEQFF. CDR3 bases: TGCAGCGTTTTCAAAGGTGGGGGCGTCAATGAGCAGTTCTTC. The rearrangement joins TRBV29-1 to TRBJ2-1; a possible D gene is TRBD1 (6 bases). CDR1 and CDR2 from the germline V gene are SQVTM and ANQGSEA. Trimming took off 5 bases at V and 6 bases at J, with 17 bases between the two ends. The length of the CDR3 is 14 residues.

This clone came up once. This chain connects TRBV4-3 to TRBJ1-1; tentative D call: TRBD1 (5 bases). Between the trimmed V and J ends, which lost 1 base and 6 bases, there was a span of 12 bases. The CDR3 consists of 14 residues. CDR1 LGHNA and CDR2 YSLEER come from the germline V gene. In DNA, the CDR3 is TGCGCCAGCAGCCAAGCTTCCTGGGGCTCTGAAGCTTTCTTT. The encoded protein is CASSQASWGSEAFF.

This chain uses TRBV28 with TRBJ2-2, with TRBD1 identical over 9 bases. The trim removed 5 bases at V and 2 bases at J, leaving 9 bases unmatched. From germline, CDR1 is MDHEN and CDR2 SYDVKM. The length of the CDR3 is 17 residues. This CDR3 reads CASSRTGAYRNTGELFF. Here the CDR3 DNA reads TGTGCCAGCAGTCGGACAGGGGCGTATCGTAACACCGGGGAGCTGTTTTTT.

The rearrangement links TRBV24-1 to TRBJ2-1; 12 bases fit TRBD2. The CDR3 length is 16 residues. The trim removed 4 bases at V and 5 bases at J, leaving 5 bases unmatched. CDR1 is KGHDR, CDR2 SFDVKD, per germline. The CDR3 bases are TGTGCCACCAGTGACCCTGGACTAGCGGGGAACAATGAGCAGTTCTTC. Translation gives CATSDPGLAGNNEQFF.

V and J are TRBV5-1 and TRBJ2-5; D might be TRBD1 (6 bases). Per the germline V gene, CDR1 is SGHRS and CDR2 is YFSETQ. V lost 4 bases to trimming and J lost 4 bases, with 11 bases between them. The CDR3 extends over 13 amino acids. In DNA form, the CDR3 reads TGCGCCAGCAGCGAGGACAGAGGAGAGACCCAGTACTTC. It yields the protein CASSEDRGETQYF. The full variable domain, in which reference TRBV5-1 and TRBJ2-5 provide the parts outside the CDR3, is KAGVTQTPRYLIKTRGQQVTLSCSPISGHRSVSWYQQTPGQGLQFLFEYFSETQRNKGNFPGRFSGRQFSNSRSEMNVSTLELGDSALYLCASSEDRGETQYFGPGTRLLVL.

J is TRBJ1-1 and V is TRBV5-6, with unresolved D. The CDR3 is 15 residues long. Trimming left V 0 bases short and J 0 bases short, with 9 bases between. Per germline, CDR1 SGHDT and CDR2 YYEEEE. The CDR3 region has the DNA TGTGCCAGCAGCTTGGGAGCTTTCATGAACACTGAAGCTTTCTTT. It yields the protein CASSLGAFMNTEAFF.

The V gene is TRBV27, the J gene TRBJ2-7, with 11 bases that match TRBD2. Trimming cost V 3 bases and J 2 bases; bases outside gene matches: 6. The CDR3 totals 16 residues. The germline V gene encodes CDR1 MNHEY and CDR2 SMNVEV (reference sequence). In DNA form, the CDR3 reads TGTGCCAGCAGTTTCTCGGGACTAGCGGCCCCCTACGAGCAGTACTTC. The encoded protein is CASSFSGLAAPYEQYF.

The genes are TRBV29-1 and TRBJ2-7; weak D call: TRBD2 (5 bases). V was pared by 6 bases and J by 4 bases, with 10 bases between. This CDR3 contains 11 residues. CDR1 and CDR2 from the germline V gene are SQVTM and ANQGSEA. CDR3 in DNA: TGCAGCGTGGGTGAGGGATACGAGCAGTACTTC. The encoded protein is CSVGEGYEQYF.

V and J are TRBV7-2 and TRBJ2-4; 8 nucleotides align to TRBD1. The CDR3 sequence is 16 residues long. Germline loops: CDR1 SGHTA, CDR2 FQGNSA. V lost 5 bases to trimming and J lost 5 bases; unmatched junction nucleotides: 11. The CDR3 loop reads CASSQNPWTGQNIQYF. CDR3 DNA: TGTGCCAGCAGCCAAAACCCCTGGACAGGGCAAAACATTCAGTACTTC.

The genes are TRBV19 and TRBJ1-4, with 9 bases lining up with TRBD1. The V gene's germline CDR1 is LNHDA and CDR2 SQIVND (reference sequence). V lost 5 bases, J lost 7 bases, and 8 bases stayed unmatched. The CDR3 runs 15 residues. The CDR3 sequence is CASSPPGQGGEKLFF. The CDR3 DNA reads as TGTGCCAGTAGTCCCCCGGGACAGGGAGGTGAAAAACTGTTTTTT.

The CDR3 loop is CASTLSGSRAYEQYF. CDR3 DNA: TGTGCCAGCACCCTTAGCGGGAGTCGCGCCTACGAGCAGTACTTC. The chain recombines TRBV28 with TRBJ2-7; 9 bases agree with TRBD2. The CDR3 spans 15 residues. V lost 7 bases and J lost 2; bases outside the gene matches: 9. CDR1 is MDHEN, CDR2 SYDVKM, per germline.

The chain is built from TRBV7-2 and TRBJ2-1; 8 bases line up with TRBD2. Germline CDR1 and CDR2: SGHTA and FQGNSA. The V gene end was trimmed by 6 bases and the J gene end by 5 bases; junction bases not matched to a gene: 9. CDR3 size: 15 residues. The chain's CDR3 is CASSFTGGPNNEQFF. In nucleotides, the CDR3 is TGTGCCAGCAGTTTCACGGGAGGGCCGAACAATGAGCAGTTCTTC.

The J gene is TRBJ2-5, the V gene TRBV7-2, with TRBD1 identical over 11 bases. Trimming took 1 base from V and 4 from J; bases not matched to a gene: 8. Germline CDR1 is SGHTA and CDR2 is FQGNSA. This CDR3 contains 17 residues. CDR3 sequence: CASSLGGTGGFSETQYF. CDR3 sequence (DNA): TGTGCCAGCAGCTTAGGCGGGACAGGGGGTTTCTCAGAGACCCAGTACTTC.

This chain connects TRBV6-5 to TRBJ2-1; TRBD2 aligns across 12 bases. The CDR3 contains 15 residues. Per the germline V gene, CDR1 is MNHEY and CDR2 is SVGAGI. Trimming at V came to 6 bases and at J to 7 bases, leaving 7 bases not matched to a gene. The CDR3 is CASSRTSGVPNEQFF. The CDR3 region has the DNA TGTGCCAGCAGCCGGACTAGCGGGGTTCCAAATGAGCAGTTCTTC.